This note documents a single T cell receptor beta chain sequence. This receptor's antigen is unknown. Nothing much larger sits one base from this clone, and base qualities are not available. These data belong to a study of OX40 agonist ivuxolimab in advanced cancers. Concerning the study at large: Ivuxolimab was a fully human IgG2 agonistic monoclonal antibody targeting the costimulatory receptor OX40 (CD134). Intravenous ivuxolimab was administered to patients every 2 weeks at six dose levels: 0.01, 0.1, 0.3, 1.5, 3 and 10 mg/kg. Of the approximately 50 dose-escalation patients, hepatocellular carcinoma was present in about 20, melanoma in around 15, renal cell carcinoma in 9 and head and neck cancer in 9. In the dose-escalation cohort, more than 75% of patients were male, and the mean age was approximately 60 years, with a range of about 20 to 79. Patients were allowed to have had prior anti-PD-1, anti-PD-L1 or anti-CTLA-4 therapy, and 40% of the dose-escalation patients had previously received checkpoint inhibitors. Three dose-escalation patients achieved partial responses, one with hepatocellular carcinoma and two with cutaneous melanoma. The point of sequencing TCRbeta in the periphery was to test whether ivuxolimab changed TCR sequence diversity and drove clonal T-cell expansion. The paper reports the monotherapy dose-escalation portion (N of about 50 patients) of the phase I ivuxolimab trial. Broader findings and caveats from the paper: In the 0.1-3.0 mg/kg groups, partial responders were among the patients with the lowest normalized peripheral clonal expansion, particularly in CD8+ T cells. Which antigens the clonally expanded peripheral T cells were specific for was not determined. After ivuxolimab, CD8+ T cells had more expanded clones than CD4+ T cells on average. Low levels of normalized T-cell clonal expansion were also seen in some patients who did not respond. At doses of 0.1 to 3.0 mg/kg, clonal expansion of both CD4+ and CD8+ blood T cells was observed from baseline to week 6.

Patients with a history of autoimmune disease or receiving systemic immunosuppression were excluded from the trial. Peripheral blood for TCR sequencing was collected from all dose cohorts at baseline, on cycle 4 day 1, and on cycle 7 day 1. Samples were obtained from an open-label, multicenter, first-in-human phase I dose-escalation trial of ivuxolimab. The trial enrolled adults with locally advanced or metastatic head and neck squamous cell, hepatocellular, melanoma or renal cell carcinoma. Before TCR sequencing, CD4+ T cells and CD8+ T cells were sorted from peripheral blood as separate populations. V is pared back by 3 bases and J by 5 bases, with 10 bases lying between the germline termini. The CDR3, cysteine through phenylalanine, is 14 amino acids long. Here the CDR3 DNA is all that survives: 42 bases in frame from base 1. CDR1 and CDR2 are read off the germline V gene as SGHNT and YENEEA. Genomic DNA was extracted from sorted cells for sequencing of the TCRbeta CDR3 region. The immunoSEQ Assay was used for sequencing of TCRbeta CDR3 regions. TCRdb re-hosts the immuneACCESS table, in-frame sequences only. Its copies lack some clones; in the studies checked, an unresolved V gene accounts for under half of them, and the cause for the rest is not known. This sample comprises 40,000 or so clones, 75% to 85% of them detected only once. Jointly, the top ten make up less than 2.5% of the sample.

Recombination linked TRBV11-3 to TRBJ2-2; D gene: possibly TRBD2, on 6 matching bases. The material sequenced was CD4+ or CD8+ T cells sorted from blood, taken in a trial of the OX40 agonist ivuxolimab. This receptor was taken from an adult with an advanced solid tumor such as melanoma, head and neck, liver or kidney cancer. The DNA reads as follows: TGTGCCAGCAGCTTCGGGGGAGTTACCGGGGAGCTGTTTTTT. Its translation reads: CASSFGGVTGELFF.